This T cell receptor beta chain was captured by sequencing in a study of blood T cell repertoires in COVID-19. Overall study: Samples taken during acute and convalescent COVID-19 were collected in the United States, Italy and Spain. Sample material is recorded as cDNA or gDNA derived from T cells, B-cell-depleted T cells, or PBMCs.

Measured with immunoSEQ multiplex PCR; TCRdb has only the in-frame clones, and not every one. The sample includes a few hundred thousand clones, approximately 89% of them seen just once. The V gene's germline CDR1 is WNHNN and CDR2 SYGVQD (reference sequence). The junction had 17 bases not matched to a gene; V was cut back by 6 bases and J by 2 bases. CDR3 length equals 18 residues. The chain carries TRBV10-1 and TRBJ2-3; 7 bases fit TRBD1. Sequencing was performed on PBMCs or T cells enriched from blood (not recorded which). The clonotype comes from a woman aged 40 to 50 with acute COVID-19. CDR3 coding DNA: TGCGCCAGCAGCTGGGTACAGGGGCCCGTCCGGGACACAGATACGCAGTATTTT. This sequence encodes CASSWVQGPVRDTDTQYF.